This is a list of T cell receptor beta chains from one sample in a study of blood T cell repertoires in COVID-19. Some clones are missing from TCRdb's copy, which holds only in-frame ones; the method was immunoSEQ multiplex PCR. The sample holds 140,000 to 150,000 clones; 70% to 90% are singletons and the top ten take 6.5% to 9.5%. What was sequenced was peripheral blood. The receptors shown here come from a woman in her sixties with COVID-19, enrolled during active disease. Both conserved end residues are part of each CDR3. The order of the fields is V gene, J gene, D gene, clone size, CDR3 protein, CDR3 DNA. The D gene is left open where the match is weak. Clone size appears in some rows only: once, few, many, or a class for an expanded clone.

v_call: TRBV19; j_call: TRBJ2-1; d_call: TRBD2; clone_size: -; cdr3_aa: CASISGGAFDEQFF; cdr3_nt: TGTGCCAGCATAAGCGGGGGGGCCTTTGATGAGCAGTTCTTC
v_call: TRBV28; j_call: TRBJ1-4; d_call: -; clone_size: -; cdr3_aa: CASSPGGGATNEKLFF; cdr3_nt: TGTGCCAGCAGCCCGGGGGGGGGTGCAACTAATGAAAAACTGTTTTTT
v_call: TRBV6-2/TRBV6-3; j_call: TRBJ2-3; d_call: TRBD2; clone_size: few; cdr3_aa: CASSYSAAPQAGTDTQYF; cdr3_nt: TGTGCCAGCAGTTACTCGGCGGCCCCTCAAGCGGGGACAGATACGCAGTATTTT
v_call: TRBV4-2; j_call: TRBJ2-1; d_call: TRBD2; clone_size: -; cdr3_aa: CASSRRGGSSYNEQFF; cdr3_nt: TGTGCCAGCAGCCGACGCGGGGGGAGCTCCTACAATGAGCAGTTCTTC
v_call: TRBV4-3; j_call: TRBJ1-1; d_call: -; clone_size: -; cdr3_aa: CASSQEGRGTEAFF; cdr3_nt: TGCGCCAGCAGCCAAGAAGGACGGGGCACTGAAGCTTTCTTT
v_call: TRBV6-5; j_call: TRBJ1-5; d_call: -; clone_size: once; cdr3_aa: CASIAGGTVNQPQHF; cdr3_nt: TGTGCCAGCATAGCTGGGGGGACGGTCAATCAGCCCCAGCATTTT
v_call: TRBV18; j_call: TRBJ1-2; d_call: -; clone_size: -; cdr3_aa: CASSPPHHSDGYTF; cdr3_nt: TGTGCCAGCTCACCACCTCATCACTCGGATGGCTACACCTTC
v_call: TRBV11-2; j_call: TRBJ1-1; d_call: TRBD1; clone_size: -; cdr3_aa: CASSLGFWGRGPGTEAFF; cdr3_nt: TGTGCCAGCAGCTTAGGGTTTTGGGGCAGGGGGCCGGGCACTGAAGCTTTCTTT
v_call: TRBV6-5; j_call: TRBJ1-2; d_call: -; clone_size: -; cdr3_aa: CASSYGGIRNYGYTF; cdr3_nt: TGTGCCAGCAGTTACGGGGGCATTCGAAACTATGGCTACACCTTC
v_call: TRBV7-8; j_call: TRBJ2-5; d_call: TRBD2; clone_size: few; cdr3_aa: CASSLGGLAGGRRFRETQYF; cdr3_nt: TGTGCCAGCAGCTTAGGAGGTCTAGCGGGGGGGCGACGGTTTAGAGAGACCCAGTACTTC
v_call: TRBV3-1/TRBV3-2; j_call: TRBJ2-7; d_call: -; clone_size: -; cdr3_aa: CASSRQASYEQYF; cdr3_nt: TGTGCCAGCAGCCGACAGGCGTCCTACGAGCAGTACTTC
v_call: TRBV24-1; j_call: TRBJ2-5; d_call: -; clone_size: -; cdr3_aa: CATSDGETQYF; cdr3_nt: TGTGCCACCAGTGACGGGGAGACCCAGTACTTC
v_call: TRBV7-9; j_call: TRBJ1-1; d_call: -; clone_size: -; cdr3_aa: CASSLGRQEAFF; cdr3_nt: TGTGCCAGCAGCTTAGGGCGACAGGAAGCTTTCTTT
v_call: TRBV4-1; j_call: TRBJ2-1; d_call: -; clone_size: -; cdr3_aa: CASSQDIVNYNEQFF; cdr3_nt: TGCGCCAGCAGCCAAGATATAGTCAACTACAATGAGCAGTTCTTC
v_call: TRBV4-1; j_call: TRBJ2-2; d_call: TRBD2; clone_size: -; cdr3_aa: CASSSIAGGHFGELFF; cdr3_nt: TGCGCCAGCAGCTCAATAGCGGGGGGGCATTTCGGGGAGCTGTTTTTT
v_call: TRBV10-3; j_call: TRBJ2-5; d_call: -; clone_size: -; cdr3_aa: CAISGTGPQETQYF; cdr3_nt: TGTGCCATCAGCGGAACAGGCCCCCAAGAGACCCAGTACTTC
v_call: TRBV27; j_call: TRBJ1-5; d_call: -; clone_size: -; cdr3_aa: CASRERGSNQPQHF; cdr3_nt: TGTGCCAGCAGAGAACGGGGTAGCAATCAGCCCCAGCATTTT
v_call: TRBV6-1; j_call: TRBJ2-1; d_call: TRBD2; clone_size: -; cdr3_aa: CASSETSGGPFYNEQFF; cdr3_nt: TGTGCCAGCAGTGAAACTAGCGGGGGACCCTTCTACAATGAGCAGTTCTTC
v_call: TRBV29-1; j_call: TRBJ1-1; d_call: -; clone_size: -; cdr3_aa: CSVGPSGEGNTEAFF; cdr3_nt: TGCAGCGTTGGACCCTCGGGGGAAGGGAACACTGAAGCTTTCTTT
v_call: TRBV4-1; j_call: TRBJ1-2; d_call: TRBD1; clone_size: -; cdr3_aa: CASSQVLRDRGRDGYTF; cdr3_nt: TGCGCCAGCAGCCAAGTACTCCGGGACAGGGGGCGGGATGGCTACACCTTC
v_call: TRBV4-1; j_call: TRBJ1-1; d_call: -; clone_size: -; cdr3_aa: CASSQSRGEAFF; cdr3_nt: TGCGCCAGCAGCCAATCGCGGGGTGAAGCTTTCTTT
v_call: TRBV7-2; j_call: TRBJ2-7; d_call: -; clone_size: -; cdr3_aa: CASSLGSYEQYF; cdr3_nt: TGTGCCAGCAGCCTCGGGTCCTACGAGCAGTACTTC
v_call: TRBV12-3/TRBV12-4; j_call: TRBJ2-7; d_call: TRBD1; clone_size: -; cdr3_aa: CASTVGRGYEQYF; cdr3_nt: TGTGCCAGCACGGTGGGCAGGGGGTACGAGCAGTACTTC
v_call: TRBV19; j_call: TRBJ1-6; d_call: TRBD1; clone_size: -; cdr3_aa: CAAGQGQRSPLHF; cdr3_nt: TGTGCGGCCGGACAGGGCCAGAGATCACCCCTCCACTTT
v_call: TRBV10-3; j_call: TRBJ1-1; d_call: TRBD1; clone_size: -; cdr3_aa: CAIKRGGTGGGAHTEAFF; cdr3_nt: TGTGCCATCAAGCGCGGCGGGACAGGGGGTGGTGCGCACACTGAAGCTTTCTTT
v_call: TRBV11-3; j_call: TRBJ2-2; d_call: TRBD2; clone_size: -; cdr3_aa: CASSSSGGENTGELFF; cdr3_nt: TGTGCCAGCAGCTCAAGCGGGGGGGAGAACACCGGGGAGCTGTTTTTT
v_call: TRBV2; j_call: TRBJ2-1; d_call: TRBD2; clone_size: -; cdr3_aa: CASSPVGLAGHNEQFF; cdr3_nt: TGTGCCAGCAGCCCCGTTGGGCTAGCGGGGCACAATGAGCAGTTCTTC
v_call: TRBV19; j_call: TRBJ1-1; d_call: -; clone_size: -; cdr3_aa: CASSIATKTRMNTEAFF; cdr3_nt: TGTGCCAGTAGTATAGCAACCAAAACGAGGATGAACACTGAAGCTTTCTTT
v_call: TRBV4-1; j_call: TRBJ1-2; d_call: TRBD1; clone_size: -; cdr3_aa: CASSRGPRQGGYGYTF; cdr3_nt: TGCGCCAGCAGCCGAGGACCCCGACAGGGAGGCTATGGCTACACCTTC
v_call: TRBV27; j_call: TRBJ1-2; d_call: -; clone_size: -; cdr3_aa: CASSLRGRDYGYTF; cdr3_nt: TGTGCCAGCAGTTTACGTGGCAGGGACTATGGCTACACCTTC
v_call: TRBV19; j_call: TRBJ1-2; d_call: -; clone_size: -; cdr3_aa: CASSIVSDSQNIGTF; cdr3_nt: TGTGCCAGTAGTATCGTTTCGGACTCGCAAAATATCGGCACCTTC
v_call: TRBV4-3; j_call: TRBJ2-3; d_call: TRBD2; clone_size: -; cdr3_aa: CASSALAGFTDTQYF; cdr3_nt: TGCGCCAGCAGCGCTCTAGCGGGGTTCACAGATACGCAGTATTTT
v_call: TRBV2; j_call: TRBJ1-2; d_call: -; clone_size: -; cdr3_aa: CASSEALGSGGYTF; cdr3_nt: TGTGCCAGCAGTGAAGCGCTAGGGAGTGGTGGCTACACCTTC
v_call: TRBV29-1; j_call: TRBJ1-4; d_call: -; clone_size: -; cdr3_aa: CSVEDSGEKLFF; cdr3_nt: TGCAGCGTTGAAGACTCAGGGGAGAAACTGTTTTTT
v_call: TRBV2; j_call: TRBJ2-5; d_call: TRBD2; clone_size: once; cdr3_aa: CASSPSTGGETQYF; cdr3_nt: TGTGCCAGCAGCCCAAGTACCGGGGGGGAGACCCAGTACTTC
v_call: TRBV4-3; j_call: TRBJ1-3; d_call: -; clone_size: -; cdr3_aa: CASSQEVGGTIYF; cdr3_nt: TGCGCCAGCAGCCAAGAGGTCGGGGGCACCATATATTTT
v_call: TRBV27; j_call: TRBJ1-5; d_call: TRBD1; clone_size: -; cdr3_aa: CASSPRQGRVWNQPQHF; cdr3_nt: TGTGCCAGCAGTCCGAGACAGGGCCGAGTTTGGAATCAGCCCCAGCATTTT
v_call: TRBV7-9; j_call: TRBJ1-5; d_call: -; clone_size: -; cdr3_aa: CASSLGGGGNQPQHF; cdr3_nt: TGTGCCAGCAGCTTAGGGGGCGGTGGCAATCAGCCCCAGCATTTT
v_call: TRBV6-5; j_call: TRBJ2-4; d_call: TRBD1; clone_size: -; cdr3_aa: CASRQGIAKNIQYF; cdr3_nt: TGTGCCAGCAGACAGGGGATAGCCAAAAACATTCAGTACTTC
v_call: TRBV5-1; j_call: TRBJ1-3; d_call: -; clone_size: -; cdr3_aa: CASSLAIGVSGNTIYF; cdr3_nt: TGCGCCAGCAGCTTGGCAATAGGGGTTTCTGGAAACACCATATATTTT
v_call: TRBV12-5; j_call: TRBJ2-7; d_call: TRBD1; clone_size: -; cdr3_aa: CASGGDSTYEQYF; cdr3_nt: TGTGCTAGTGGTGGGGACAGTACCTACGAGCAGTACTTC